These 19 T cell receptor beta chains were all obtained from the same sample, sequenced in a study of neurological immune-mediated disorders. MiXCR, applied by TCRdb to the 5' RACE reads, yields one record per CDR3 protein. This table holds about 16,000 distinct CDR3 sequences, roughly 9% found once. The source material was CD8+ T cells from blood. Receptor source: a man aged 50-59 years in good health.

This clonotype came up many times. CDR3 sequence: CSVDILAGGDEQFF. Here the CDR3 DNA reads TGCAGCGTTGACATACTAGCGGGAGGGGATGAGCAGTTCTTC. The rearrangement joins TRBV29-1 to TRBJ2-1; 13 bases are a match to TRBD2. This CDR3 has 14 amino acids. Germline CDR1 SQVTM, CDR2 ANQGSEA. V trimming: 3 bases; J trimming: 8 bases; junction bases outside the gene matches: 4.

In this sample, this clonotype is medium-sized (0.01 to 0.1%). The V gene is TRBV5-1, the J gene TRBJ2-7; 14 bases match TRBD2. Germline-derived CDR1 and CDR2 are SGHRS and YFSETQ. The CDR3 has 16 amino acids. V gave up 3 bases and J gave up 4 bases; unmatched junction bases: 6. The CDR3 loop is CASSWGLAGERYEQYF. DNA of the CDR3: TGCGCCAGCAGCTGGGGACTAGCGGGAGAACGGTACGAGCAGTACTTC.

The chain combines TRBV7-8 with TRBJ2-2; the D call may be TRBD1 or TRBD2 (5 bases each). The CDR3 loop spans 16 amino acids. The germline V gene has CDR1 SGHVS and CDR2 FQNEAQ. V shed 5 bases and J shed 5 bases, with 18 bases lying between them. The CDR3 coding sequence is TGTGCCAGCAGCCCCGGGGCGGAGTATGGGACCGGGGAGCTGTTTTTT. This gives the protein CASSPGAEYGTGELFF.

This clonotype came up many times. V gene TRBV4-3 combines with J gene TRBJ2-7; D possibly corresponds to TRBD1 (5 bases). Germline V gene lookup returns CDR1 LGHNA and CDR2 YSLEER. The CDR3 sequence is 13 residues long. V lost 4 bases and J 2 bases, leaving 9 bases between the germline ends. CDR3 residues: CASSPDRTYEQYF. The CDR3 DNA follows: TGCGCCAGCAGCCCAGACAGAACCTACGAGCAGTACTTC.

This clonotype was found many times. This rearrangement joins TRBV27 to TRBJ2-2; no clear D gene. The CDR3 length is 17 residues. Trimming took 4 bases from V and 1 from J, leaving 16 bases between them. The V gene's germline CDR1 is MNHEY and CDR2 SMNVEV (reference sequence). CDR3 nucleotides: TGTGCCAGCAGTTCTCATGCTAGGGCCCTGAACACCGGGGAGCTGTTTTTT. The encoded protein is CASSSHARALNTGELFF.

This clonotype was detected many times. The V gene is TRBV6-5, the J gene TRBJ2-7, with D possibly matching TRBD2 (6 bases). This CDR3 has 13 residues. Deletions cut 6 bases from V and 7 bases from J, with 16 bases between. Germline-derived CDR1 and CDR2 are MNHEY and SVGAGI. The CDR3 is CASSPGTPTEQYF. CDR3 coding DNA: TGTGCCAGCAGCCCCGGGACTCCCACGGAGCAGTACTTC.

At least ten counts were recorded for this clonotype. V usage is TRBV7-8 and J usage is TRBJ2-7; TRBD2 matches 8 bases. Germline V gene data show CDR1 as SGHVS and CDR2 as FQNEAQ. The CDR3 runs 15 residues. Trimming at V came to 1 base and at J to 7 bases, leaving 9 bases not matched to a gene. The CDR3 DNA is TGTGCCAGCAGCTTAGAGGCTAGCGGGCAGGGGGAGCAGTACTTC. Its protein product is CASSLEASGQGEQYF.

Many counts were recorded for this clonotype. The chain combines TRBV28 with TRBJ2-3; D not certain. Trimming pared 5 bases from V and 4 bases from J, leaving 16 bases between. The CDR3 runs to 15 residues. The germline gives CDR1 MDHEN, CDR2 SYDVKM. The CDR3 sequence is CASSKPHPPADTQYF. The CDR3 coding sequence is TGTGCCAGCAGTAAGCCTCACCCTCCCGCAGATACGCAGTATTTT.

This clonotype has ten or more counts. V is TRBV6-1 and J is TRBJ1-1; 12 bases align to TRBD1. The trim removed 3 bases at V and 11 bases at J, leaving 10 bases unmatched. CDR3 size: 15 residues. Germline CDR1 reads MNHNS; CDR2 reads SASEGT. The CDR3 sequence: CASSDPGQGALAAFF. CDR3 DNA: TGTGCCAGCAGTGACCCGGGACAGGGGGCCTTGGCGGCTTTCTTT.

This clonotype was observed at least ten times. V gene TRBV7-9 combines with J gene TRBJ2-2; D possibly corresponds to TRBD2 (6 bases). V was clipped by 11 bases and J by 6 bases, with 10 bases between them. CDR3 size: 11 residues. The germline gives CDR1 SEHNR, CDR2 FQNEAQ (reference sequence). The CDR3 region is CAPGSPGELFF. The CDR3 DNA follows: TGTGCCCCCGGGAGCCCCGGGGAGCTGTTTTTT. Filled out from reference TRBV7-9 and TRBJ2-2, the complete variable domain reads DTGVSQNPRHKITKRGQNVTFRCDPISEHNRLYWYRQTLGQGPEFLTYFQNEAQLEKSRLLSDRFSAERPKGSFSTLEIQRTEQGDSAMYLCAPGSPGELFFGEGSRLTVL.

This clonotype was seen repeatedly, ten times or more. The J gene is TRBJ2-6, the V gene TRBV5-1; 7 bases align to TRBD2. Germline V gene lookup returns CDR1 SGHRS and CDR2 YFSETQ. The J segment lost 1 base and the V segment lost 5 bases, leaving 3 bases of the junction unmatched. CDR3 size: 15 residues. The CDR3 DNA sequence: TGCGCCAGCAGTTTTAGCGGGTCTGGGGCCAACGTCCTGACTTTC. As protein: CASSFSGSGANVLTF.

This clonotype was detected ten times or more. Here the CDR3 reads CSVEDGRGDQETQYF. The CDR3 region has the DNA TGCAGCGTTGAAGATGGAAGAGGGGACCAAGAGACCCAGTACTTC. This sequence joins TRBV29-1 and TRBJ2-5; D assignment may be TRBD1 or TRBD2 (5 bases each). This CDR3 comprises 15 residues. Germline CDR1 and CDR2: SQVTM and ANQGSEA. Trimming shortened V by 0 bases and J by 0 bases, and 11 bases separated the two germline ends.

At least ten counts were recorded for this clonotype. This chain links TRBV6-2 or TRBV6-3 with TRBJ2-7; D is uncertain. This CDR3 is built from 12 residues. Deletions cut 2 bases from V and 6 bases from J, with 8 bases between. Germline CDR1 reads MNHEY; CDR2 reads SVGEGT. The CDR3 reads CASSYGPAEQYF. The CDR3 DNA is TGTGCCAGCAGTTACGGGCCTGCCGAGCAGTACTTC.

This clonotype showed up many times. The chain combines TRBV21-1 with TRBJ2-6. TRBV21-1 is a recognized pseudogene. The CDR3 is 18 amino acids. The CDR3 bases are TGTGCCAGCAGCCTGCGGCGACCAGGGACCTCTGGGGCCAACGTCCTGACTTTC. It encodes CASSLRRPGTSGANVLTF.

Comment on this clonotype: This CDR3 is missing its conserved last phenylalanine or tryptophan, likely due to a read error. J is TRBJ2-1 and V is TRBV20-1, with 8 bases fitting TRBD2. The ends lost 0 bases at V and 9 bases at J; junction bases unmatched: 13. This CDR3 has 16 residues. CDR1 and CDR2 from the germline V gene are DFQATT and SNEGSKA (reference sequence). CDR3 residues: CSARDLNPAGDAEQFL. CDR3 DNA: TGCAGTGCTAGAGACCTAAATCCAGCGGGAGACGCTGAGCAGTTCCTC.

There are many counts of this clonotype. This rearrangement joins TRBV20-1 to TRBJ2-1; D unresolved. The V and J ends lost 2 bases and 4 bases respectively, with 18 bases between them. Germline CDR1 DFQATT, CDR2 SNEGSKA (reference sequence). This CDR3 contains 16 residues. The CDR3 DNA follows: TGCAGTGCTAGATCAAATGAAGGCCTGGTTTACAATGAGCAGTTCTTC. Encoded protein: CSARSNEGLVYNEQFF.

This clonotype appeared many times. For the CDR3, the DNA is TGCGCCAGCAGATCCGACGTGGCTAGCGGGAGGGGAACCGGGGAGCTGTTTTTT. Encoded protein: CASRSDVASGRGTGELFF. The V call is TRBV5-1, the J call TRBJ2-2, with 12 bases that match TRBD2. Unmatched junction bases numbered 13, after V lost 5 bases and J lost 5 bases. The CDR3 has 18 amino acids. In germline, CDR1 is SGHRS, CDR2 YFSETQ.

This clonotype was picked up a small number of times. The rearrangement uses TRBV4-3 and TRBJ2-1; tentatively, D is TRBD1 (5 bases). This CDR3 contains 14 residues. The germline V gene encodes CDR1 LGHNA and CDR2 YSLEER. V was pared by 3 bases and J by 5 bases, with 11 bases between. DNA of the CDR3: TGCGCCAGCAGCCACACGGACAACAACAATGAGCAGTTCTTC. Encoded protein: CASSHTDNNNEQFF.

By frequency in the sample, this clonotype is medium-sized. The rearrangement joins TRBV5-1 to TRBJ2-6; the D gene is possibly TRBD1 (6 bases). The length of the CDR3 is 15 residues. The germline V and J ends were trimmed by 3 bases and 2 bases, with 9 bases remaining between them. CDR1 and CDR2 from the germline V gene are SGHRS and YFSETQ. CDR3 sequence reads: CASSYTGPGANVLTF. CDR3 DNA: TGCGCCAGCAGCTATACAGGGCCTGGGGCCAACGTCCTGACTTTC.